One sample yielded the 16 T cell receptor beta chains listed below, sequenced in a study of T-cell memory formation after mild COVID-19. TCRdb processed the 5' RACE reads anew with MiXCR; each CDR3 protein has one entry. Here the sample spans roughly 170,000 distinct CDR3 sequences, roughly 23% being singletons. Sequences were obtained from PBMCs or a T cell subset sorted from them (not recorded which). These receptors were obtained from an adult woman who had mild COVID-19 (a few samples of this study predate the infection). Cell type and time point are not known.

This clonotype was observed a few times. V usage is TRBV5-4 and J usage is TRBJ2-1; 9 positions agree with TRBD1. After removal of 4 bases from V and 4 bases from J, the junction contained 3 bases not matched to a gene. There are 14 residues in the CDR3. Per the germline V gene, CDR1 is SGHNT and CDR2 is YYREEE (reference sequence). The CDR3 loop is CASSPDRGYNEQFF. Written as DNA, the CDR3 is TGTGCCAGCAGCCCGGACAGGGGTTACAATGAGCAGTTCTTC.

This sequence joins TRBV20-1 and TRBJ2-1, with 10 bases matching TRBD1. The junction had 13 bases not matched to a gene; V was cut back by 5 bases and J by 9 bases. Germline V gene data show CDR1 as DFQATT and CDR2 as SNEGSKA (reference sequence). The CDR3 covers 15 residues. CDR3 sequence reads: CSARDPGQGNGEQFF. The DNA of the CDR3 is TGCAGTGCTCGCGACCCGGGACAGGGGAACGGTGAGCAGTTCTTC.

This clonotype was seen just once. The gene calls are TRBV19 and TRBJ2-1; D is unresolved. The CDR3 runs to 14 residues. Trimming took off 3 bases at V and 1 base at J, with 7 bases between the two ends. Germline loops: CDR1 LNHDA, CDR2 SQIVND (reference sequence). The CDR3 here is CASSISDSYNEQFF. The CDR3 DNA sequence: TGTGCCAGTAGTATCAGTGATTCCTACAATGAGCAGTTCTTC. The whole variable domain, remainder taken from reference TRBV19 and TRBJ2-1, is DGGITQSPKYLFRKEGQNVTLSCEQNLNHDAMYWYRQDPGQGLRLIYYSQIVNDFQKGDIAEGYSVSREKKESFPLTVTSAQKNPTAFYLCASSISDSYNEQFFGPGTRLTVL.

This clonotype was detected a few times. The chain combines TRBV7-8 with TRBJ2-5, with 8 bases fitting TRBD2. V dropped 7 bases and J dropped 5; count of bases not matched to a gene: 15. From germline, CDR1 is SGHVS and CDR2 FQNEAQ. The CDR3 spans 16 residues. The CDR3 here is CASKTRTSQNAETQYF. The CDR3 DNA is TGTGCCAGCAAAACTAGGACTAGCCAGAATGCGGAGACCCAGTACTTC.

This clonotype was seen only a few times. The chain is built from TRBV9 and TRBJ2-3; 8 nucleotides align to TRBD2. The CDR3 runs to 15 residues. Germline V gives CDR1 SGDLS, CDR2 YYNGEE. The J segment lost 5 bases and the V segment lost 0 bases, leaving 5 bases of the junction unmatched. In nucleotides, the CDR3 is TGTGCCAGCAGCGTAGACCCGGGACTAGAAGATACGCAGTATTTT. Its translation: CASSVDPGLEDTQYF.

The chain carries TRBV4-1 and TRBJ1-5; 9 bases agree with TRBD1. In germline, CDR1 is MGHRA, CDR2 YSYEKL. The V segment lost 4 bases and the J segment 6 bases; nucleotides outside the gene matches: 4. This CDR3 region has 14 residues. CDR3 protein: CASSLGQGRQPQHF. CDR3 nucleotides: TGCGCCAGCAGCCTGGGACAGGGTCGTCAGCCCCAGCATTTT.

This clonotype was detected only a few times. The gene calls are TRBV7-9 and TRBJ2-1; 9 positions agree with TRBD1. Germline-derived CDR1 and CDR2 are SEHNR and FQNEAQ (reference sequence). V lost 4 bases, J lost 5 bases, and 9 bases stayed unmatched. This CDR3 comprises 16 residues. CDR3 nucleotides: TGTGCCAGCAGCTCCTCTCCGGGACAGGGTAACAATGAGCAGTTCTTC. Amino acid sequence: CASSSSPGQGNNEQFF.

J is TRBJ2-7 and V is TRBV24-1; D unclear. CDR1 is KGHDR and CDR2 is SFDVKD in the germline V gene. There are 15 residues in the CDR3. V was pared by 8 bases and J by 0 bases, with 16 bases between. CDR3 sequence reads: CATTPPLSISYEQYF. In DNA form, the CDR3 reads TGTGCCACCACCCCTCCACTGTCAATCTCCTACGAGCAGTACTTC.

The chain joins TRBV15 to TRBJ2-3; possible D gene TRBD1, 6 bases. Germline V CDR1 and CDR2: LNHNV, YYDKDF (reference sequence). CDR3 length: 18 amino acids. V was trimmed by 3 bases and J by 5 bases, leaving 24 bases between them. CDR3 in DNA: TGTGCCACCAGCAGCCGGACAGAGCCCAGGTTTGGGGGAGATACGCAGTATTTT. The encoded protein is CATSSRTEPRFGGDTQYF.

This clonotype was seen a single time. The rearrangement uses TRBV5-1 and TRBJ2-5; TRBD1 matches at 7 bases. Germline CDR1 SGHRS, CDR2 YFSETQ. Germline trimming cut 4 bases from V and 5 bases from J; bases unmatched to any gene: 14. This CDR3 region has 16 residues. CDR3 residues: CASSDPGQWIGETQYF. CDR3 nucleotide sequence: TGCGCCAGCAGCGACCCGGGACAGTGGATTGGGGAGACCCAGTACTTC.

This clonotype was recorded at least ten times. V is TRBV10-3 and J is TRBJ2-7; D is ambiguous. Trimming removed 8 bases at V and 2 bases at J, with 7 bases between. Germline CDR1 ENHRY, CDR2 SYGVKD. The CDR3 loop spans 11 amino acids. The CDR3 coding sequence is TGTGCCATCGGTACAACCTACGAGCAGTACTTC. It specifies CAIGTTYEQYF.

The chain is built from TRBV9 and TRBJ1-1; 7 bases match TRBD1. V gave up 3 bases and J gave up 3 bases; unmatched junction bases: 8. Germline lookup yields CDR1 SGDLS and CDR2 YYNGEE. The CDR3 loop spans 15 amino acids. The CDR3 region is CASSDPYRGDTEAFF. The CDR3 nucleotides are TGTGCCAGCAGCGATCCCTACAGGGGTGACACTGAAGCTTTCTTT.

This clonotype occurred a few times. This rearrangement joins TRBV7-2 to TRBJ2-1; D ambiguous. The CDR3 is 13 residues long. With 3 bases removed from V and 15 bases from J, the gap between germline ends came to 18 bases. Looked up from germline, CDR1 is SGHTA and CDR2 is FQGNSA. CDR3 in amino acids: CASSFTLLGFSFF. The CDR3 region has the DNA TGTGCCAGCAGCTTCACGCTACTCGGTTTTTCGTTCTTC.

This clonotype has only a few counts. The J gene is TRBJ1-1, the V gene TRBV6-5; the D gene is possibly TRBD1 (6 bases). V was pared by 0 bases and J by 0 bases, with 8 bases between. CDR1 MNHEY and CDR2 SVGAGI come from the germline V gene. The length of the CDR3 is 15 residues. CDR3 coding DNA: TGTGCCAGCAGTTACTCGGACAGTGTGAACACTGAAGCTTTCTTT. Residues: CASSYSDSVNTEAFF.

The chain is built from TRBV24-1 and TRBJ2-2; 8 bases are shared with TRBD2. The CDR3 length is 16 residues. V shed 5 bases, J shed 0 bases, and the junction held 4 bases outside the gene matches. Germline CDR1 KGHDR, CDR2 SFDVKD. The chain's CDR3 is CATSAMGLANTGELFF. The CDR3 DNA reads as TGTGCCACCAGTGCGATGGGACTAGCGAACACCGGGGAGCTGTTTTTT.

This clonotype was seen more than once but under ten times. The chain joins TRBV4-1 to TRBJ2-1; 7 bases align to TRBD2. From germline, CDR1 is MGHRA and CDR2 YSYEKL. After removal of 2 bases from V and 4 bases from J, the junction contained 14 bases not matched to a gene. This CDR3 is built from 18 residues. CDR3 sequence: CASSQSPRPAGRYNEQFF. The CDR3 region has the DNA TGCGCCAGCAGCCAATCCCCCCGGCCAGCGGGACGTTACAATGAGCAGTTCTTC.